Listed below are T cell receptor beta chains from one sample, sequenced in a study of blood T cells in healthy people across ages. TCRdb reanalysed the 5' RACE reads using MiXCR and keeps one entry per CDR3 protein. The sample has hundreds of thousands of distinct CDR3 sequences, roughly 50% seen once; the top ten hold approximately 40%. Input material: blood. These receptors all stem from an elderly man in good health. CDR3s include the opening cysteine and the closing phenylalanine or tryptophan. The D gene is left open where the match is weak. A clone size is listed for some rows: how often the clone was seen (once, few, many), or a class if it is expanded.

j_gene | abundance | v_gene | d_gene | CDR3aa
TRBJ2-5 | few | TRBV12-3/TRBV12-4 | TRBD2 | CASSPARAGDTQYF
TRBJ2-2 | - | TRBV5-1 | - | CASSLATVNTGELFF
- | - | TRBV20-1 | TRBD1 | CSAQSEGGFYEQYF
TRBJ2-3 | - | TRBV7-2 | - | CASSPRWSTDTQYF
TRBJ1-2 | once | TRBV12-3/TRBV12-4 | - | CASSFIRVNYGYTF
TRBJ2-7 | - | TRBV7-2 | TRBD1 | CASSYGQGRSYEQYF
TRBJ2-7 | - | TRBV9 | - | CASSSHRGGEQYF
TRBJ2-3 | - | TRBV28 | TRBD2 | CASSPFYKVTSGLSSDTQYF
TRBJ2-7 | few | TRBV4-2 | TRBD2 | CASSQEAGGAYEQYF
TRBJ2-1 | - | TRBV11-1 | TRBD2 | CASSFTSGAYNEQFF
TRBJ2-5 | few | TRBV4-1 | - | CASSQGEGETQYF
TRBJ1-2 | few | TRBV7-9 | - | CASSLGGDPYGYTF
TRBJ2-2 | - | TRBV11-2 | - | CASSPSWSVELFF
- | - | TRBV4-1 | TRBD1 | CASSQGAGTGGYEQYF
- | few | TRBV6-5 | TRBD1 | CASSYSGTGDYEQYF
TRBJ1-1 | - | TRBV28 | - | CASSLRIPTPRTEAFF
TRBJ2-3 | - | TRBV20-1 | - | CSAPPRRTSTDTQYF
TRBJ2-7 | - | TRBV7-2 | - | CASSKTDGSSYEQYF
TRBJ1-6 | - | TRBV6-5 | - | CASSFVGGALHF
- | - | TRBV7-2 | - | CASSLAGGGYNEQYF
TRBJ2-1 | - | TRBV20-1 | - | CSVPDSYEQFF
TRBJ2-6 | - | TRBV12-3/TRBV12-4 | - | CASSFQGRSSGANVLTF
TRBJ2-3 | few | TRBV27 | TRBD2 | CASSLPTWREASTQYF
TRBJ2-1 | - | TRBV29-1 | TRBD2 | CSVEALAESYNEQFF
- | - | TRBV7-2 | TRBD2 | CASSLRLAVNEQYF
TRBJ2-2 | - | TRBV12-3/TRBV12-4 | TRBD2 | CASSPLGLAGGFDTGELFF
TRBJ2-1 | - | TRBV2 | - | CASKEEGYNEQFF
TRBJ2-7 | many | TRBV29-1 | TRBD2 | CSVISGRAHEQYF
TRBJ2-7 | - | TRBV20-1 | TRBD2 | CSASRGGRGGGYEQYF
TRBJ2-5 | once | TRBV11-2 | TRBD2 | CASSIGLAGSPETQYF
TRBJ2-5 | few | TRBV2 | - | CASSESGFQETQYF
TRBJ2-1 | few | TRBV5-1 | TRBD1 | CASSLRRDRGDNEQFF
- | few | TRBV3-1 | TRBD1 | CASSTTGFYEQYF
TRBJ2-3 | few | TRBV4-1 | - | CASSLGHSSTDTQYF
TRBJ2-3 | few | TRBV7-2 | - | CASSLRGRYTDTQYF
TRBJ1-5 | - | TRBV29-1 | - | CSVHDSATQHF
TRBJ1-1 | - | TRBV27 | - | CASSIRENTEAFF
TRBJ1-4 | - | TRBV10-3 | - | CAISDWAFEKLFF
TRBJ1-1 | few | TRBV7-9 | - | CASSRDGLWGTEAFF
TRBJ2-7 | - | TRBV12-3/TRBV12-4 | - | CASSLATEEQYF
TRBJ1-6 | - | TRBV5-1 | TRBD1 | CASSPGQRDSPLHF
TRBJ2-3 | - | TRBV3-1 | TRBD2 | CASSLGLAGNTQYF
TRBJ2-1 | few | TRBV24-1 | - | CATSDLWGGNEQFF
- | - | TRBV27 | TRBD1 | CASSTGTGTYNEQYF
TRBJ2-7 | few | TRBV7-2 | - | CASKGETYEQYF
TRBJ2-1 | - | TRBV10-3 | - | CAISEAYGLTFWFF
TRBJ2-3 | once | TRBV11-3 | TRBD1 | CASSLTGTGVTDTQYF
TRBJ2-1 | - | TRBV9 | - | CASSVQGRLSYNEQFF
TRBJ2-3 | - | TRBV4-1 | TRBD2 | CASSQDATSGRSHRYAYF
TRBJ2-1 | - | TRBV20-1 | TRBD2 | CSPTSGILNNEQFF
TRBJ2-5 | - | TRBV20-1 | TRBD1 | CSASPGTVPLETQYF
- | - | TRBV28 | TRBD1 | CASSLTGAVIQETQYF
TRBJ2-6 | - | TRBV9 | TRBD1 | CASSPHLRDRAGSGANVLTF